The T cell receptor (beta chain) under discussion was sequenced for a study of T-cell reconstitution after alpha-beta-depleted transplantation in children. This clonotype was detected a few times. The library targeted TCRbeta and was prepared with unique molecular identifiers. TCRdb re-derived calls from the PCR reads in MiXCR, one entry per CDR3 protein. The top ten clones hold 3.8% of a sample with some 390,000 distinct CDR3 sequences, about a fifth of them seen once. V was trimmed by 1 base and J by 7 bases, leaving 10 bases between them. Germline CDR1 MGHRA, CDR2 YSYEKL. This CDR3 is 14 amino acids long.

Sequencing used PBMCs from the stem cell graft donor, obtained from the stem cell graft. This chain uses TRBV4-1 with TRBJ2-2, with no clear D. This clonotype was obtained from a human donor who donated a stem cell graft to a child with acute myeloid leukemia. The CDR3 protein is CASSQGGRVGELFF. For the CDR3, the DNA is TGCGCCAGCAGCCAAGGAGGACGAGTCGGGGAGCTGTTTTTT.